This entry describes one T cell receptor (beta chain). As yet, its antigen is unknown. Because the CDR3's place on the DNA is in doubt, the DNA is left out and the CDR3 is given as listed by TCRdb. Assay: immunoSEQ multiplex PCR; the TCRdb copy retains only in-frame clones and omits some. Of 2 million to 2.5 million clones in the sample, 90% to 95% were seen once. These data originate in a study of shared clonotypes between healthy human individuals. For the study at large: Every donor yielded three CD4 naive, three CD4 memory, two CD8 naive and one CD8 memory plate.

Study-wide points: Approximately 5.3% was the fraction of naive CD4 clonotypes found shared across four donors.

The TCR comes from a man aged 18-30 years in good health. Some clones in this sample may be carry-over from other donors' samples. The sequenced material came from naive CD4+ T cells from PBMCs. Documented subset: CD45RA+ positively selected.

CDR3 protein: CAWSVAGGSPGGVMYF. The chain combines TRBV30 with TRBJ2-3; the tabulated D call, TRBD2, remains unverified against the DNA. The CDR3 comprises 16 residues, both ends counted. Germline V gene sequence: CDR1 GTSNPN, CDR2 SVGIG (reference sequence).